This entry concerns a single T cell receptor beta chain. Its antigen is not identified. This sample was included in a study of post-analysis software for immune sequencing data. Across the whole study: In terms of disease course, relapsing-remitting, secondary progressive and progressive-relapsing multiple sclerosis were included.

V lost 5 bases and J 7 bases, leaving 14 bases between the germline ends. There are 13 residues in the CDR3. Germline CDR1 is SEHNR and CDR2 is FQNEAQ (reference sequence). Findings and caveats of the study: Multiple sclerosis was associated with a significant reduction in normalized Chao1 diversity relative to controls. Roughly 5 TRBV segments occurring more often in patients than controls included TRBV5-6, TRBV5-1 and TRBV20-1. When the samples were clustered directly with F measure, those that had been prepared in the same batch showed strong co-clustering.

TCR beta libraries were prepared from cDNA with unique molecular identifiers. TCRdb fed the PCR reads into MiXCR, producing one record per CDR3 protein. This sample has 150,000 to 200,000 distinct CDR3 sequences, with under 40% found just once. The chain links TRBV7-9 to TRBJ1-2; TRBD1 is a possible D gene (5 bases). The TCR was taken from a girl aged 10-17 years with multiple sclerosis. Source: blood, taken after autologous hematopoietic stem cell transplantation. The CDR3 DNA sequence: TGTGCCAGCAGCCCTCTACGGGACCCTGGCTACACCTTC. Its translation: CASSPLRDPGYTF.